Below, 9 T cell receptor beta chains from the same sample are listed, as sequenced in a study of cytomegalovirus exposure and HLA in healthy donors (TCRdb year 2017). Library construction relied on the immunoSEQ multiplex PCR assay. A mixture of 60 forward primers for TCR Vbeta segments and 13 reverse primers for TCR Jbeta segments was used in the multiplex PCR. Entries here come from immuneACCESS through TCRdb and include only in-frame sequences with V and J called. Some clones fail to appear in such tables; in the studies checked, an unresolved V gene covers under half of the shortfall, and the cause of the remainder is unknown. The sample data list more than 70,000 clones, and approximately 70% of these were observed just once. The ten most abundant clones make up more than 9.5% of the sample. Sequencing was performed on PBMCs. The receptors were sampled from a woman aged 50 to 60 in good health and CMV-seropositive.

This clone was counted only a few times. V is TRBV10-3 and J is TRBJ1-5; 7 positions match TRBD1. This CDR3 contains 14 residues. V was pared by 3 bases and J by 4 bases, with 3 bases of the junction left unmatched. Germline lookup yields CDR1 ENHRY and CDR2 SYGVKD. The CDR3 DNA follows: TGTGCCATCAGTGAAACAGGGGAAAATCAGCCCCAGCATTTT. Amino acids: CAISETGENQPQHF.

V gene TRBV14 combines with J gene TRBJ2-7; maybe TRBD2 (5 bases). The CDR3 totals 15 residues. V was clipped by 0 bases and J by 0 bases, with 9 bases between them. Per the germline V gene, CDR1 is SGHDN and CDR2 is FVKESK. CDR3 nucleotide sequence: TGTGCCAGCAGCCAAGAATACGGGATCTCCTACGAGCAGTACTTC. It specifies CASSQEYGISYEQYF.

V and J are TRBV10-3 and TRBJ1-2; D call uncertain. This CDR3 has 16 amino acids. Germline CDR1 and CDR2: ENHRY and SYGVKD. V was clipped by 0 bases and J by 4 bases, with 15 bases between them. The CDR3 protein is CAISESTGGTSYGYTF. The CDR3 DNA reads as TGTGCCATCAGTGAGTCGACCGGCGGCACTAGCTATGGCTACACCTTC.

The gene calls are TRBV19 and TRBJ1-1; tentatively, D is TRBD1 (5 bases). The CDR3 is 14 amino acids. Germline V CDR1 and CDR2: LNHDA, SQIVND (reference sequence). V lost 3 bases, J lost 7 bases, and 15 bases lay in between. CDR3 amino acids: CASSMGGTPHEAFF. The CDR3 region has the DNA TGTGCCAGTAGTATGGGGGGGACTCCGCATGAAGCTTTCTTT.

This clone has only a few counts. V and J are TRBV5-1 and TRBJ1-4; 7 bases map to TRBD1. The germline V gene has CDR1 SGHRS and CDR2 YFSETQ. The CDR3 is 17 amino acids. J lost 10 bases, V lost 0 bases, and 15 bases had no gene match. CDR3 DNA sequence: TGCGCCAGCAGCTTGGTGGGGACAGAGTACGGGGCGACAAAACTGTTTTTT. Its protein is CASSLVGTEYGATKLFF.

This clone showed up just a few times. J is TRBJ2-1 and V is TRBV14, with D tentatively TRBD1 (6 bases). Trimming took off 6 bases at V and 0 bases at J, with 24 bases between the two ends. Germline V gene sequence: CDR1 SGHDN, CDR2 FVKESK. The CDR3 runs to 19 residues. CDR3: CASSRLGTSGRFSYNEQFF. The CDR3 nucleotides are TGTGCCAGCAGTCGATTAGGGACATCCGGCAGGTTCTCCTACAATGAGCAGTTCTTC. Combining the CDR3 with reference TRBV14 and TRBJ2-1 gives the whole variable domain EAGVTQFPSHSVIEKGQTVTLRCDPISGHDNLYWYRRVMGKEIKFLLHFVKESKQDESGMPNNRFLAERTGGTYSTLKVQPAELEDSGVYFCASSRLGTSGRFSYNEQFFGPGTRLTVL.

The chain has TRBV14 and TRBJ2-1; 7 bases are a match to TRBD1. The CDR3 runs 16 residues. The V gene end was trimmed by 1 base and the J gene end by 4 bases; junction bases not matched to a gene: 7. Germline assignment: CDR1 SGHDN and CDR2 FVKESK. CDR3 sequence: CASSQVRGGGYNEQFF. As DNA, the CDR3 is TGTGCCAGCAGCCAAGTTCGAGGGGGCGGGTACAATGAGCAGTTCTTC.

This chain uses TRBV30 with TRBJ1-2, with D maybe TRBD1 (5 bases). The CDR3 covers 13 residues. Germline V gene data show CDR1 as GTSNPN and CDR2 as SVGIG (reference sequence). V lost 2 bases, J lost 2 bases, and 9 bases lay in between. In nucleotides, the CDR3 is TGTGCCTGGAGTACCACAGGAAACTATGGCTACACCTTC. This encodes CAWSTTGNYGYTF.

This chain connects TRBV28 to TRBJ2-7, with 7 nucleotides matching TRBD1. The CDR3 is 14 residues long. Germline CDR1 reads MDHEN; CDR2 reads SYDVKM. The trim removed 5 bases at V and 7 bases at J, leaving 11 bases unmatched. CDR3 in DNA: TGTGCCAGCAGTCAAGACAGGGCGCCGTGGGAGCAGTACTTC. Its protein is CASSQDRAPWEQYF.